What follows are 25 T cell receptor beta chains derived from one specimen sequenced in a study of shared clonotypes between healthy human individuals. TCRdb keeps only in-frame clones here, not all; method: immunoSEQ multiplex PCR. The profile shows about 2 million clones, approximately 95% of them singletons. The sequenced sample consisted of naive CD4+ T cells sorted from blood. Stated subset: CD45RA+ positively selected. Every receptor here comes from a man between 18 and 35 years old in good health.

The V call is TRBV28, the J call TRBJ2-3; 8 nucleotides agree with TRBD2. Trimming took 6 bases from V and 1 from J; bases not matched to a gene: 3. CDR3 size: 14 residues. Germline CDR1 MDHEN, CDR2 SYDVKM. The CDR3 region is CASSGGAGTDTQYF. The DNA for the CDR3 is TGTGCCAGCAGCGGGGGGGCCGGCACAGATACGCAGTATTTT.

As concerns this clone: Germline and junction disagree at one end, which may indicate a read error. The gene calls are TRBV2 and TRBJ2-7; 10 nucleotides line up with TRBD1. CDR1 is SNHLY, CDR2 FYNNEI, per germline. This CDR3 is 12 amino acids long. The DNA for the CDR3 is TGTGCCAGCGGGACAGGGGTAGGGGAGCAGCACTTC. It translates to CASGTGVGEQHF. The full variable domain, completed using reference TRBV2 and TRBJ2-7, is EPEVTQTPSHQVTQMGQEVILRCVPISNHLYFYWYRQILGQKVEFLVSFYNNEISEKSEIFDDQFSVERPDGSNFTLKIRSTKLEDSAMYFCASGTGVGEQHFGPGTRLTVT.

The chain recombines TRBV5-1 with TRBJ2-7; 11 bases are shared with TRBD2. Germline loops: CDR1 SGHRS, CDR2 YFSETQ. This CDR3 is 14 amino acids long. V lost 1 base to trimming and J lost 7 bases; unmatched junction nucleotides: 4. The DNA for the CDR3 is TGCGCCAGCAGCTTGATAGCGGGAGGGGAAGAGCAGTACTTC. Amino acid sequence: CASSLIAGGEEQYF.

This clone was counted once. The CDR3 sequence is CATSDRVGTGELFF. The CDR3 coding sequence is TGTGCCACCAGCGACAGGGTAGGCACCGGGGAGCTGTTTTTT. The J gene is TRBJ2-2, the V gene TRBV15, with 7 bases aligning to TRBD1. Per the germline V gene, CDR1 is LNHNV and CDR2 is YYDKDF (reference sequence). This CDR3 comprises 14 residues. The V and J ends lost 5 bases and 4 bases, in that order; junction bases with no gene match: 4.

V gene TRBV5-4 combines with J gene TRBJ2-2; no reliable D call. Germline values: CDR1 SGHNT, CDR2 YYREEE (reference sequence). CDR3 length: 14 residues. Trimming shortened V by 0 bases and J by 3 bases, and 6 bases separated the two germline ends. CDR3 coding DNA: TGTGCCAGCAGCTTGGCCCACGACACCGGGGAGCTGTTTTTT. Protein product: CASSLAHDTGELFF. Full variable domain (missing parts from reference TRBV5-4 and TRBJ2-2): ETGVTQSPTHLIKTRGQQVTLRCSSQSGHNTVSWYQQALGQGPQFIFQYYREEENGRGNFPPRFSGLQFPNYSSELNVNALELDDSALYLCASSLAHDTGELFFGEGSRLTVL.

The genes are TRBV10-3 and TRBJ2-2, with 9 bases fitting TRBD2. In germline, CDR1 is ENHRY, CDR2 SYGVKD. This CDR3 spans 15 amino acids. With V trimmed by 6 bases and J by 1 base, 3 bases remained unmatched. The CDR3 region is CAIRGGRENTGELFF. CDR3 nucleotide sequence: TGTGCCATCAGGGGCGGGAGGGAGAACACCGGGGAGCTGTTTTTT.

V and J are TRBV10-2 and TRBJ2-7, with 7 bases that match TRBD2. V dropped 6 bases and J dropped 6; count of bases not matched to a gene: 8. Germline CDR1 and CDR2: WSHSY and SAAADI. The CDR3 consists of 13 residues. The CDR3 nucleotides read TGCGCCAGCAGGGGCGGAGGGGAGGGCGAGCAGTACTTC. Protein sequence: CASRGGGEGEQYF.

The rearrangement links TRBV2 to TRBJ2-2; 8 positions match TRBD1. CDR3 length: 15 amino acids. Germline V gene lookup returns CDR1 SNHLY and CDR2 FYNNEI. V lost 7 bases to trimming and J lost 7 bases; unmatched junction nucleotides: 11. The CDR3 loop is CASTRGTGTIGELFF. The DNA of the CDR3 is TGTGCCAGCACACGGGGGACAGGAACAATCGGGGAGCTGTTTTTT.

The rearrangement joins TRBV11-2 to TRBJ2-2; D gene unclear. V gave up 1 base and J gave up 2 bases, with 8 bases separating them. CDR3 length: 15 residues. Germline CDR1 and CDR2: SGHAT and FQNNGV. CDR3 sequence (DNA): TGTGCCAGCAGCTTAGGTTCTGAAAACACCGGGGAGCTGTTTTTT. This sequence encodes CASSLGSENTGELFF.

The chain is built from TRBV10-3 and TRBJ2-7; D possibly corresponds to TRBD1 (6 bases). There are 16 residues in the CDR3. The germline V gene encodes CDR1 ENHRY and CDR2 SYGVKD. V was pared by 3 bases and J by 3 bases, with 18 bases between. As DNA, the CDR3 is TGTGCCATCAGTGAAACAGGGAACCCGACCCACTACGAGCAGTACTTC. It translates to CAISETGNPTHYEQYF.

This sequence joins TRBV7-9 and TRBJ1-4, with 7 positions matching TRBD1. Germline V gives CDR1 SEHNR, CDR2 FQNEAQ (reference sequence). The CDR3 runs to 14 residues. J lost 5 bases, V lost 4 bases, and 4 bases had no gene match. The CDR3 spells CASSSDRNNEKLFF. In DNA, the CDR3 is TGTGCCAGCAGCTCGGACAGGAACAATGAAAAACTGTTTTTT.

Regarding this clone: This sample also contains other DNA sequences that code for the same CDR3. This chain joins TRBV5-1 and TRBJ2-3; TRBD1 matches at 9 bases. CDR3 size: 15 residues. The J segment lost 2 bases and the V segment lost 2 bases, leaving 3 bases of the junction unmatched. Looked up from germline, CDR1 is SGHRS and CDR2 is YFSETQ. Here the CDR3 reads CASSFGTGSTDTQYF. The CDR3 DNA sequence: TGCGCCAGCAGCTTTGGGACAGGGTCCACAGATACGCAGTATTTT.

The chain employs TRBV4-1 and TRBJ1-2; maybe TRBD1 (5 bases). Trimming pared 1 base from V and 0 bases from J, leaving 18 bases between. CDR1 and CDR2 from the germline V gene are MGHRA and YSYEKL. This CDR3 has 18 amino acids. In DNA form, the CDR3 reads TGCGCCAGCAGCCAAGTCGGAGAGGGGAGGGCTTCTAACTATGGCTACACCTTC. Amino acid sequence: CASSQVGEGRASNYGYTF.

As to this clone: This sample includes further DNA sequences coding for the same CDR3. This chain joins TRBV25-1 and TRBJ2-7; 10 nucleotides align to TRBD1. The V segment lost 4 bases and the J segment 4 bases; nucleotides outside the gene matches: 1. CDR3 size: 13 residues. Germline V gene data show CDR1 as MGHDK and CDR2 as SYGVNS. CDR3 in amino acids: CASSGTGGYEQYF. Here the CDR3 DNA reads TGTGCCAGCAGTGGGACAGGGGGGTACGAGCAGTACTTC.

The chain recombines TRBV18 with TRBJ2-7, with D perhaps given as TRBD1 or TRBD2 (5 bases each). V dropped 3 bases and J dropped 3 bases, with 18 bases sitting between them. Germline V gives CDR1 KGHSH, CDR2 LQKENI. This CDR3 comprises 16 residues. For the CDR3, the DNA is TGTGCCAGCTCACCCGTCAGGGACCTCTCCAACTACGAGCAGTACTTC. Its translation: CASSPVRDLSNYEQYF.

V is TRBV29-1 and J is TRBJ1-1; D is unresolved. The CDR3 has 13 residues. V gave up 6 bases and J gave up 5 bases, with 16 bases separating them. Germline V lookup: CDR1 SQVTM, CDR2 ANQGSEA. CDR3 in DNA: TGCAGCGTACAGCCTGTTGGGTGGACTGAAGCTTTCTTT. Encoded protein: CSVQPVGWTEAFF.

The chain carries TRBV6-5 and TRBJ2-1; TRBD1 agrees at 8 bases. The V gene's germline CDR1 is MNHEY and CDR2 SVGAGI. This CDR3 comprises 12 residues. V trimming: 5 bases; J trimming: 13 bases; junction bases outside the gene matches: 7. The CDR3 DNA is TGTGCCAGCAGTCTTGACAGGGGAAAACAGTTCTTC. Encoded protein: CASSLDRGKQFF.

As for this clone: This could be a read error, since a much larger clone is one nucleotide away. The same CDR3 can be traced to other DNA sequences in this sample. This rearrangement joins TRBV10-3 to TRBJ2-5; perhaps TRBD2 as D (6 bases). V gave up 0 bases and J gave up 1 base, with 6 bases separating them. This CDR3 comprises 14 residues. CDR1 ENHRY and CDR2 SYGVKD come from the germline V gene. The CDR3 here is CAISESGGQETQYF. In DNA, the CDR3 is TGTGCCATCAGTGAGTCGGGGGGCCAAGAGACCCAGTACTTC.

This chain links TRBV30 with TRBJ1-2; D not resolved. V lost 1 base and J lost 4, with 7 bases in between. The CDR3 spans 12 residues. Germline loops: CDR1 GTSNPN, CDR2 SVGIG (reference sequence). CDR3 region: CAWSDTGYGYTF. CDR3 DNA sequence: TGTGCCTGGAGTGACACTGGCTATGGCTACACCTTC.

The chain has TRBV25-1 and TRBJ2-7, with D possibly being TRBD1 or TRBD2 (5 bases each). CDR3 length: 14 amino acids. V lost 2 bases to trimming and J lost 2 bases, with 10 bases between them. Germline CDR1 and CDR2: MGHDK and SYGVNS. The CDR3 nucleotides read TGTGCCAGCAGTGAAGGGGGAGCAGCCTACGAGCAGTACTTC. Its translation: CASSEGGAAYEQYF.

This sequence joins TRBV5-4 and TRBJ1-1; 7 positions agree with TRBD1. The length of the CDR3 is 14 residues. Per the germline V gene, CDR1 is SGHNT and CDR2 is YYREEE (reference sequence). J was trimmed by 7 bases and V by 2 bases; bases with no gene match: 8. In DNA form, the CDR3 reads TGTGCCAGCAGCTTCGGGCAGGGACAGAATGAAGCTTTCTTT. Translated, it gives CASSFGQGQNEAFF.

About this clone itself: Distinct nucleotide sequences in the sample also encode this CDR3. The chain combines TRBV5-1 with TRBJ2-3, with 8 bases lining up with TRBD1. The CDR3 consists of 15 residues. The germline CDR1 and CDR2 sequences are SGHRS and YFSETQ. Trimming at V came to 4 bases and at J to 1 base, leaving 5 bases not matched to a gene. This CDR3 reads CASSPRTGRTDTQYF. CDR3 bases: TGCGCCAGCAGCCCCCGGACAGGGCGCACAGATACGCAGTATTTT.

The chain is built from TRBV28 and TRBJ1-2; D call uncertain. CDR1 and CDR2 from the germline V gene are MDHEN and SYDVKM. The CDR3 spans 14 residues. Trimming removed 6 bases from V and 4 bases from J, with 15 bases in between. DNA of the CDR3: TGTGCCAGCAGCGAACCGGAAAGGATCTATGGCTACACCTTC. As protein: CASSEPERIYGYTF.

The rearrangement joins TRBV7-2 to TRBJ2-3; 8 bases align to TRBD1. Germline CDR1 and CDR2: SGHTA and FQGNSA. CDR3 length: 15 amino acids. J lost 2 bases, V lost 5 bases, and 6 bases had no gene match. CDR3 bases: TGTGCCAGCAGCCGGGACAGGTCCTACACAGATACGCAGTATTTT. Amino acid sequence: CASSRDRSYTDTQYF. The whole variable domain, filled in from reference TRBV7-2 and TRBJ2-3, reads GAGVSQSPSNKVTEKGKDVELRCDPISGHTALYWYRQSLGQGLEFLIYFQGNSAPDKSGLPSDRFSAERTGGSVSTLTIQRTQQEDSAVYLCASSRDRSYTDTQYFGPGTRLTVL.

The chain has TRBV5-4 and TRBJ2-7; 12 bases match TRBD2. This CDR3 is built from 17 residues. Germline assignment: CDR1 SGHNT and CDR2 YYREEE (reference sequence). Losses at the gene ends were 4 bases for V and 6 bases for J; bases not matched to a gene: 14. The CDR3 DNA sequence: TGTGCCAGCAGCATCGGACTAGCGGGGCCAGCCGGGGCCGAGCAGTACTTC. It specifies CASSIGLAGPAGAEQYF. The full variable domain, rest sourced from reference TRBV5-4 and TRBJ2-7, is ETGVTQSPTHLIKTRGQQVTLRCSSQSGHNTVSWYQQALGQGPQFIFQYYREEENGRGNFPPRFSGLQFPNYSSELNVNALELDDSALYLCASSIGLAGPAGAEQYFGPGTRLTVT.